This T cell receptor (beta chain) was sequenced in a study of cytomegalovirus exposure and HLA in healthy donors. As for the study in general: Tens of millions of unique TCRs from HLA-typed donors made up an early data release. Study outcomes and limitations: Whilst most TCR sequences proved rare, a subset of public TCRs occurred across many donors. Across all donors, roughly uniform sequencing depth was an assumption of the presence/absence analyses.

As for this clone: Its antigen is not known.

V was trimmed by 5 bases and J by 1 base, leaving 30 bases between them. CDR1 MNHEY and CDR2 SMNVEV come from the germline V gene (reference sequence). The CDR3 sequence is 20 residues long. Vbeta (60) and Jbeta (13) primers were used in the PCR. Generated by immunoSEQ multiplex PCR, the TCRdb table keeps only in-frame clones and is missing some. Counted here are roughly 150,000 clones, around 86% occurring once; the ten biggest clones make up 0.95% to 1%. This rearrangement joins TRBV27 to TRBJ2-7, with D possibly matching TRBD1 (6 bases). The sequenced material came from PBMCs. This receptor was obtained from a girl aged 2 to 9 in good health and CMV-seropositive. The CDR3 nucleotides read TGTGCCAGCAGTCCTATCGTACCAGGGGCCTCCTCCACGCTTTCCTACGAGCAGTACTTC. Protein product: CASSPIVPGASSTLSYEQYF.